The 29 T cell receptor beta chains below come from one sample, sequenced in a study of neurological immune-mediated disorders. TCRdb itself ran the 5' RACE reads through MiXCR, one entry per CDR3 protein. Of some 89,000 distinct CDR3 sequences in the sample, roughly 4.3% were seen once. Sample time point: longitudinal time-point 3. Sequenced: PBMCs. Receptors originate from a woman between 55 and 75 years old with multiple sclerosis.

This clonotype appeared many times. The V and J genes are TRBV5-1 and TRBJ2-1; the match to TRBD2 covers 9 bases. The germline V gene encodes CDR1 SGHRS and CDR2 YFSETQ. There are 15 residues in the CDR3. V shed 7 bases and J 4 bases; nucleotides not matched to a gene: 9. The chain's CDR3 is CASQGYSGGYNEQFF. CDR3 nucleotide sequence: TGCGCCAGCCAAGGGTATAGCGGGGGTTACAATGAGCAGTTCTTC.

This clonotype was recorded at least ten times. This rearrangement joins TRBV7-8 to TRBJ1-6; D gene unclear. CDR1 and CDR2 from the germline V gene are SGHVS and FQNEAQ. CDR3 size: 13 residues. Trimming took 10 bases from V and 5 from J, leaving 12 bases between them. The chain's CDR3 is CATKRSNNSPLHF. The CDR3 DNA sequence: TGTGCCACCAAGAGGTCTAATAATTCACCCCTCCACTTT.

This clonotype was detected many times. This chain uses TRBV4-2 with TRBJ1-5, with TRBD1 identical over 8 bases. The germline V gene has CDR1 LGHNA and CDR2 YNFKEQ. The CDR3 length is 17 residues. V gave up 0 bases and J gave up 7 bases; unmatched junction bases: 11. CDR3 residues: CASSQDRDNRGRQPQHF. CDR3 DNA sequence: TGTGCCAGCAGCCAAGACCGAGATAACAGGGGGAGGCAGCCCCAGCATTTT.

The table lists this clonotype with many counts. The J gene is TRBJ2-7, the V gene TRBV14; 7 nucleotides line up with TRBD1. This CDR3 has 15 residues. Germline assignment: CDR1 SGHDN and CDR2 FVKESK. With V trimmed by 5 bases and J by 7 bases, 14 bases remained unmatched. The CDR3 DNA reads TGTGCCAGCAGCGTTGACAGGGTGGGACCGAGGGAGCAGTACTTC. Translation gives CASSVDRVGPREQYF.

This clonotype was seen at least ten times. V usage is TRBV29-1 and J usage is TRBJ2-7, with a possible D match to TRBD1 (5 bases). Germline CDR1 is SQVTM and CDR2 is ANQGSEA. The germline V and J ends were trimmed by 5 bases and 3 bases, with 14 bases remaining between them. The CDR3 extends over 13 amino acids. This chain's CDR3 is CSVTDRNRYEQYF. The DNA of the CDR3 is TGCAGCGTTACCGACAGAAACCGCTACGAGCAGTACTTC.

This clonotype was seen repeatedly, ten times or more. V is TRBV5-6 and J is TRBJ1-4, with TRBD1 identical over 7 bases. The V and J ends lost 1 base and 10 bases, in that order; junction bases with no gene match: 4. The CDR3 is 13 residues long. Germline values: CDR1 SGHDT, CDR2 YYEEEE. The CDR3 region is CASSLQGGGKLFF. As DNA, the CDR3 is TGTGCCAGCAGCTTGCAGGGGGGCGGAAAACTGTTTTTT.

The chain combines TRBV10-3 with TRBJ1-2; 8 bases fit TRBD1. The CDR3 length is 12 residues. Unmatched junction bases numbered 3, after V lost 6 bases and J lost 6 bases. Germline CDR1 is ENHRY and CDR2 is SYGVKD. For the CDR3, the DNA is TGTGCCATCAGCAGGGGGCCAGATGGCTACACCTTC. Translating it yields CAISRGPDGYTF.

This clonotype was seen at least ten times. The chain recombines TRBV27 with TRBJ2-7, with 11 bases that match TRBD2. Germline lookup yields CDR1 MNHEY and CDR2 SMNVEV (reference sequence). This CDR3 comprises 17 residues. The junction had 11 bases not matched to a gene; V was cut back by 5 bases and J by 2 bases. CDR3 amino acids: CASSTPRTLAGAYEQYF. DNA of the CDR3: TGTGCCAGCAGTACACCCCGGACACTAGCGGGGGCCTACGAGCAGTACTTC.

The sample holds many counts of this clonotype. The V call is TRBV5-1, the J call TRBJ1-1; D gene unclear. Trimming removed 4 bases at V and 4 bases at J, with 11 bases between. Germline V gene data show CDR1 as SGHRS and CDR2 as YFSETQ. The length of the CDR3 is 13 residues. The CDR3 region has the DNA TGCGCCAGCAGCCAAACAAGAGTCACTGAAGCTTTCTTT. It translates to CASSQTRVTEAFF.

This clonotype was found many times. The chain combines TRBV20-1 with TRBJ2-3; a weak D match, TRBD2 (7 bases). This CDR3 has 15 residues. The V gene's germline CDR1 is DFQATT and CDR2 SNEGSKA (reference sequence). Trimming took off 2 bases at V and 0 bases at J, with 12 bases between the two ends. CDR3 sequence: CSARRGATSTDTQYF. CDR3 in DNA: TGCAGTGCTAGACGGGGGGCCACTAGCACAGATACGCAGTATTTT.

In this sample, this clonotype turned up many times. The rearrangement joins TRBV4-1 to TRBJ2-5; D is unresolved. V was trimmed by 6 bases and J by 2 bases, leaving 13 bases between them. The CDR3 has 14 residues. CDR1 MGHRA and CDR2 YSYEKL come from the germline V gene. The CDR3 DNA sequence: TGCGCCAGCAGGCGAGAGGTGGATCAAGAGACCCAGTACTTC. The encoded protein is CASRREVDQETQYF.

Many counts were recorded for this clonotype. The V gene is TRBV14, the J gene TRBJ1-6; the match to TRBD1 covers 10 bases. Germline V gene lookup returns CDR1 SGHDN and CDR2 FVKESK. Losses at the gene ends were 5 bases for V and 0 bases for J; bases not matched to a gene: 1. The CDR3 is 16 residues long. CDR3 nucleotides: TGTGCCAGCAGCAGGACAGGGGGCTCCTATAATTCACCCCTCCACTTT. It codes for CASSRTGGSYNSPLHF. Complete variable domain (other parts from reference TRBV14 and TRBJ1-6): EAGVTQFPSHSVIEKGQTVTLRCDPISGHDNLYWYRRVMGKEIKFLLHFVKESKQDESGMPNNRFLAERTGGTYSTLKVQPAELEDSGVYFCASSRTGGSYNSPLHFGNGTRLTVT.

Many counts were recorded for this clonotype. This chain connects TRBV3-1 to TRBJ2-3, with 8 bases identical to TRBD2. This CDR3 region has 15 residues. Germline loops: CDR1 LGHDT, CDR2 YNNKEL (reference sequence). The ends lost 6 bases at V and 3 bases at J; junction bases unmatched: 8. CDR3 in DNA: TGTGCCAGCAGTCAAAGCGGGGGAGAGACAGATACGCAGTATTTT. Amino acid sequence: CASSQSGGETDTQYF.

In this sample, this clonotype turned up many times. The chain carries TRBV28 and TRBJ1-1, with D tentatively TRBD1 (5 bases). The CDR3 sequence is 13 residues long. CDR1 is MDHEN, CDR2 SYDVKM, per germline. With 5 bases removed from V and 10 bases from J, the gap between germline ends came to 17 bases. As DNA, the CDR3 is TGTGCCAGCAGTCCAACCACGGGGACTCGAGCTTTCTTT. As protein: CASSPTTGTRAFF.

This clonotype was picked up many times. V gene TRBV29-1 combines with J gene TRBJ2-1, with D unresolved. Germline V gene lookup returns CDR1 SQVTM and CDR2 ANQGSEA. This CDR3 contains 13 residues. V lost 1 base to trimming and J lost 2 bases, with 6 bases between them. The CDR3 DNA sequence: TGCAGCGTTGAAGGAGGCGCCTACAATGAGCAGTTCTTC. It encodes CSVEGGAYNEQFF.

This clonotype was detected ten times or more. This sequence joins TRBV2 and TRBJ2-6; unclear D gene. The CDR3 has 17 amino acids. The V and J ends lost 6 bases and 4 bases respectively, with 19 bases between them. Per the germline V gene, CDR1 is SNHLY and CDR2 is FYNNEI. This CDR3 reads CASRPRSLKVGANVLTF. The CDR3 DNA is TGTGCCAGCAGGCCCCGGAGTCTCAAAGTGGGGGCCAACGTCCTGACTTTC.

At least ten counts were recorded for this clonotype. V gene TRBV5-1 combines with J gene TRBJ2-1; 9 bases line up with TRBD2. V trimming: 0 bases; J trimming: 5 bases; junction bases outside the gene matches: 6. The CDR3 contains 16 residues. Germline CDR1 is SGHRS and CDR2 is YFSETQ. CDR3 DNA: TGCGCCAGCAGCTTGGCTGCGGGGGGGCCGGACAATGAGCAGTTCTTC. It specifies CASSLAAGGPDNEQFF.

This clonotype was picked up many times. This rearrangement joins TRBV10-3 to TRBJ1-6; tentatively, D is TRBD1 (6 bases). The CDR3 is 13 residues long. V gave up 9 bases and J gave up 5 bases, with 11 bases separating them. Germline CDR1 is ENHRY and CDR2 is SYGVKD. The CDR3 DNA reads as TGTGCCATTCAGGGGTTTGATAATTCACCCCTCCACTTT. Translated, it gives CAIQGFDNSPLHF.

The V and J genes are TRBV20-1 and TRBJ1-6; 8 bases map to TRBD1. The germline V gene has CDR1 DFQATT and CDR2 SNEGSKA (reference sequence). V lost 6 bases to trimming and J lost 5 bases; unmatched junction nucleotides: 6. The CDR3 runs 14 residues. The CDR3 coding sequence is TGCAGTGCCCGACAGGGGAATCATAATTCACCCCTCCACTTT. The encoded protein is CSARQGNHNSPLHF.

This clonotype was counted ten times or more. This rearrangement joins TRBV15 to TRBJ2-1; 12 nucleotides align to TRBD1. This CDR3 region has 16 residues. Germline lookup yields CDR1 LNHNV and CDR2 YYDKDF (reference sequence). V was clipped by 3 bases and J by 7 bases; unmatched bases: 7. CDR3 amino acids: CATSSRDRGLGNEQFF. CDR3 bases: TGTGCCACCAGCAGTCGGGACAGGGGGCTGGGAAATGAGCAGTTCTTC.

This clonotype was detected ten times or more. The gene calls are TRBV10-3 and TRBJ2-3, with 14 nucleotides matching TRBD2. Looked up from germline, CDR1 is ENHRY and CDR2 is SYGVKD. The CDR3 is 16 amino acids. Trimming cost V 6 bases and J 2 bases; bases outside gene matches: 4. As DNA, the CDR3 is TGTGCCATCAGGACTAGCGGGGGGGCGTACACAGATACGCAGTATTTT. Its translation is CAIRTSGGAYTDTQYF.

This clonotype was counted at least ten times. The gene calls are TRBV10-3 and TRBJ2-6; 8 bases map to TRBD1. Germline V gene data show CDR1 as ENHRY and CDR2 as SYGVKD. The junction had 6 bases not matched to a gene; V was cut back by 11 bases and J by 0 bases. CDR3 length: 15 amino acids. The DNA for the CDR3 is TGTGCCTCCCGGACAGGGCTCTCTGGGGCCAACGTCCTGACTTTC. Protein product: CASRTGLSGANVLTF.

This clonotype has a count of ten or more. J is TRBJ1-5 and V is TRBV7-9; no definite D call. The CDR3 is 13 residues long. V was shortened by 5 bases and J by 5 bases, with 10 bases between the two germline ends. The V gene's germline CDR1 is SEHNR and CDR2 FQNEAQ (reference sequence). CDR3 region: CASSAHSDQPQHF. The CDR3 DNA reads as TGTGCCAGCAGCGCCCACTCGGATCAGCCCCAGCATTTT.

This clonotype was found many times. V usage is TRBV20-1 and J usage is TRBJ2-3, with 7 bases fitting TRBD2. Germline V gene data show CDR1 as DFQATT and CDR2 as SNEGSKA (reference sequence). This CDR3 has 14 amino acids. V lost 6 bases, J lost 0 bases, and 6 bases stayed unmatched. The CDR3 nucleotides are TGCAGTGCGGCCCTGGGGGGGAGCACAGATACGCAGTATTTT. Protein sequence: CSAALGGSTDTQYF.

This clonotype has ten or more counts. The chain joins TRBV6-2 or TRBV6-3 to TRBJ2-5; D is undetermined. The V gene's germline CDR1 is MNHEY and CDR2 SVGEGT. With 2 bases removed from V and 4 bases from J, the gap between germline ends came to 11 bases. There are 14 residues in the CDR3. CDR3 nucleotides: TGTGCCAGCAGTTACCGAGCCGACGGAGAGACCCAGTACTTC. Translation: CASSYRADGETQYF.

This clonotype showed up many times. The DNA of the CDR3 is TGCAGCGTCAGGACAGGGAATCGGAACACCGGGGAGCTGTTTTTT. Its protein product is CSVRTGNRNTGELFF. The rearrangement links TRBV29-1 to TRBJ2-2; 8 bases fit TRBD1. V lost 6 bases, J lost 1 base, and 7 bases stayed unmatched. Germline CDR1 SQVTM, CDR2 ANQGSEA. CDR3 length equals 15 residues.

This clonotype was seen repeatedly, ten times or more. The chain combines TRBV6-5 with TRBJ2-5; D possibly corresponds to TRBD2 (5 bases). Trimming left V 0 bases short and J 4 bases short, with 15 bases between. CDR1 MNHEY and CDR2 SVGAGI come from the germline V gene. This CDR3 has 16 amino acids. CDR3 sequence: CASSYSSEGRRETQYF. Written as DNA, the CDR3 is TGTGCCAGCAGTTACTCGAGTGAGGGTAGGCGAGAGACCCAGTACTTC.

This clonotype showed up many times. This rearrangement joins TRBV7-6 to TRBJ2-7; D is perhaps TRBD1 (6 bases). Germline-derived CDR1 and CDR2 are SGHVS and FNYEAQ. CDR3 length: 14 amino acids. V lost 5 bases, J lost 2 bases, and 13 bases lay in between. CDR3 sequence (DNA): TGTGCCAGCAGCCCATCGCAGGGGACCTACGAGCAGTACTTC. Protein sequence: CASSPSQGTYEQYF.

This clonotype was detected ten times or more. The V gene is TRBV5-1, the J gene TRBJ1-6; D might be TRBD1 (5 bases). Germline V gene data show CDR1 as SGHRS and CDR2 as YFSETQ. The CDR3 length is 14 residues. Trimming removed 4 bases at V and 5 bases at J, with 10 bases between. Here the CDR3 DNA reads TGCGCCAGCAGCGGAACAGGAGATAATTCACCCCTCCACTTT. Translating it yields CASSGTGDNSPLHF.